The clone carrying this TCR beta chain was detected once. Antigen specificity is unknown. This specimen comes from a study of cytomegalovirus exposure and HLA in healthy donors. Whole-study findings and limits: A few V segments could not be told apart, such as TRBV6-2 and TRBV6-3, and were left out.

The CDR3 runs to 15 residues. Germline V gene lookup returns CDR1 SGDLS and CDR2 YYNGEE. The PCR contained 60 Vbeta and 13 Jbeta primers. Generated by immunoSEQ multiplex PCR, the TCRdb table keeps only in-frame clones and is missing some. The sample includes about 250,000 clones, roughly 70% of them seen just once. The rearrangement joins TRBV9 to TRBJ2-5; the match to TRBD2 covers 7 bases. The end of the DNA aligns better with TRBJ2-7, so the J call may be wrong. The sequence derives from a female donor in good health and CMV-seronegative. Material for sequencing was PBMCs. CDR3 amino acids: CASSVDGRNSYEQYF. The CDR3 DNA follows: TGTGCCAGCAGCGTTGACGGGAGGAACTCCTACGAGCAGTACTTC.